This TCR beta chain was identified in a study of T cell changes during pregnancy in multiple sclerosis. Germline-derived CDR1 and CDR2 are GTSNPN and SVGIG (reference sequence). CDR3 length: 16 amino acids. The V gene end was trimmed by 4 bases and the J gene end by 0 bases; junction bases not matched to a gene: 6. Produced via immunoSEQ multiplex PCR; TCRdb's table is partial and in-frame only. The data hold 25,000 to 35,000 clones, with 80% to 90% observed a single time. Sequencing used CD8+ T cells from peripheral blood mononuclear cells, obtained in the second trimester of pregnancy. This chain connects TRBV30 to TRBJ2-3, with 11 bases matching TRBD2. This sequence originates from a female donor with multiple sclerosis, enrolled in a pregnancy study. The CDR3 here is CAWIGTSGTSTDTQYF. CDR3 sequence (DNA): TGTGCCTGGATAGGGACTAGCGGAACTAGCACAGATACGCAGTATTTT. Full variable domain (remainder filled in from reference TRBV30 and TRBJ2-3): SQTIHQWPATLVQPVGSPLSLECTVEGTSNPNLYWYRQAAGRGLQLLFYSVGIGQISSEVPQNLSASRPQDRQFILSSKKLLLSDSGFYLCAWIGTSGTSTDTQYFGPGTRLTVL.